Each of the 24 T cell receptor beta chains below was sequenced from the same sample in a study of T cell clonality in common variable immunodeficiency. Assay used: immunoSEQ multiplex PCR; TCRdb lists only in-frame clones, some missing. Listed here are some 38,000 clones without any singletons, the top ten holding roughly 3%. The sequenced sample consisted of peripheral blood mononuclear cells. The receptor set was obtained from a person aged 18 to 69 in good health.

This clone was counted at least ten times. The read finishes 3 residues shy of the CDR3 end, and the germline J gene is used to complete it. The rearrangement uses TRBV20-1 and TRBJ2-1; D possibly corresponds to TRBD2 (5 bases). This CDR3 comprises 17 residues. Germline values: CDR1 DFQATT, CDR2 SNEGSKA (reference sequence). V was pared by 0 bases and J by 1 base, with 16 bases between. This CDR3 is CSARDSLAGLSYNEQFF. CDR3 DNA (partial): TGCAGTGCTAGAGATTCTTTGGCGGGTCTTTCCTACAATGAG.

The sample holds a few counts of this clone. With the read ending 3 residues before the CDR3 end, the germline J gene is used to fill in that end. The gene calls are TRBV7-9 and TRBJ1-4, with D possibly being TRBD1 (6 bases). Looked up from germline, CDR1 is SEHNR and CDR2 is FQNEAQ (reference sequence). The CDR3 is made up of 15 amino acids. This CDR3 is CASSEGGGMGSPLFF. The part of the CDR3 DNA that was read is TGTGCCAGCAGCGAGGGGGGGGGCATGGGATCACCA. The complete variable domain, with remaining parts taken from reference TRBV7-9 and TRBJ1-4, reads DTGVSQNPRHKITKRGQNVTFRCDPISEHNRLYWYRQTLGQGPEFLTYFQNEAQLEKSRLLSDRFSAERPKGSFSTLEIQRTEQGDSAMYLCASSEGGGMGSPLFFGSGTQLSVL.

This clone was found many times. Read data end 3 residues before the CDR3 end; the end is taken from the germline J gene. V is TRBV18 and J is TRBJ1-2, with 7 bases aligning to TRBD1. The J segment lost 3 bases and the V segment lost 0 bases, leaving 7 bases of the junction unmatched. CDR3 length: 16 residues. Per the germline V gene, CDR1 is KGHSH and CDR2 is LQKENI. The CDR3 region is CASSPPGGGAYYGYTF. CDR3 bases read: TGTGCCAGCTCACCACCGGGAGGGGGCGCGTACTATGGC.

This clone was counted many times. The CDR3 extends 3 residues past the end of the read, so its final part is completed from the germline J gene. The rearrangement links TRBV5-1 to TRBJ1-1; D not certain. CDR3 size: 15 residues. CDR1 SGHRS and CDR2 YFSETQ come from the germline V gene. The V and J ends lost 2 bases and 1 base respectively, with 12 bases between them. The DNA read from the CDR3 is TGCGCCAGCAGCTTTGATCCGACAACGAACACTGAA. Its protein product is CASSFDPTTNTE. The entire CDR3 sequence reads CASSFDPTTNTEAFF. Filled out from reference TRBV5-1 and TRBJ1-1, the complete variable domain reads KAGVTQTPRYLIKTRGQQVTLSCSPISGHRSVSWYQQTPGQGLQFLFEYFSETQRNKGNFPGRFSGRQFSNSRSEMNVSTLELGDSALYLCASSFDPTTNTEAFFGQGTRLTVV.

This clone showed up many times. The CDR3 extends 3 residues past the end of the read, so its final part is completed from the germline J gene. V usage is TRBV20-1 and J usage is TRBJ1-2; perhaps TRBD1 as D (6 bases). Per the germline V gene, CDR1 is DFQATT and CDR2 is SNEGSKA (reference sequence). CDR3 length equals 16 residues. Trimming removed 6 bases at V and 6 bases at J, with 26 bases between. Here the CDR3 reads CSAPTLQGTSRDGYTF. Incomplete CDR3 DNA: TGCAGTGCCCCCACTCTGCAGGGGACCAGTCGGGATGGC.

A note on this clone: The read comes to an end 3 residues before the CDR3 does, leaving the germline J gene to fill in the end. In the same sample, other DNA sequences code for this CDR3. The chain uses TRBV11-1 and TRBJ2-5; 12 bases are a match to TRBD2. The junction had 7 bases not matched to a gene; V was cut back by 6 bases and J by 5 bases. Germline V lookup: CDR1 SGHAT, CDR2 FQDESV (reference sequence). This CDR3 contains 15 residues. The DNA read from the CDR3 is TGTGCCAGCAGTACTAGACTAGCGGGAGAGGAGACC. This encodes CASSTRLAGEET. The CDR3 reads in full as CASSTRLAGEETQYF.

Worth noting for this clone: From the germline J gene comes the end of the CDR3, since the read stops 3 residues before it. The chain combines TRBV7-7 with TRBJ1-1, with unresolved D. Germline V gene sequence: CDR1 SSHAT, CDR2 FNYEAQ (reference sequence). The length of the CDR3 is 13 residues. Between the trimmed V and J ends, which lost 8 bases and 0 bases, there was a span of 10 bases. The CDR3 here is CASADGLNTEAFF. Partial CDR3 DNA: TGTGCCAGCGCCGATGGGCTGAACACTGAA. Based on the CDR3 plus reference TRBV7-7 and TRBJ1-1, the full variable domain is GAGVSQSPRYKVTKRGQDVTLRCDPISSHATLYWYQQALGQGPEFLTYFNYEAQPDKSGLPSDRFSAERPEGSISTLTIQRTEQRDSAMYRCASADGLNTEAFFGQGTRLTVV.

In its sample, this clone was seen many times. The read terminates 3 residues ahead of where the CDR3 ends, so the germline J gene completes it. The chain carries TRBV7-8 and TRBJ1-1; D call uncertain. Germline loops: CDR1 SGHVS, CDR2 FQNEAQ. Trimming took 4 bases from V and 6 from J, leaving 12 bases between them. The CDR3 spans 13 residues. The sequenced part of the CDR3 DNA is TGTGCCAGCAGCTATTTCCTAGGCGCTGAA. This translates into CASSYFLGAE. The entire CDR3 reads CASSYFLGAEAFF. The full variable domain, with the rest looked up from reference TRBV7-8 and TRBJ1-1, is GAGVSQSPRYKVAKRGQDVALRCDPISGHVSLFWYQQALGQGPEFLTYFQNEAQLDKSGLPSDRFFAERPEGSVSTLKIQRTQQEDSAVYLCASSYFLGAEAFFGQGTRLTVV.

This clone has a count of ten or more. The part of the CDR3 DNA that was read is TGTGCCAGCTCACCACTAAATTACAATGAG. Translating it yields CASSPLNYNE. The CDR3 as a whole reads CASSPLNYNEQFF. The V gene is TRBV18, the J gene TRBJ2-1; D remains ambiguous. The CDR3 goes on 3 residues after the read ends, and that part is filled in from the germline J gene. Trimming pared 1 base from V and 4 bases from J, leaving 5 bases between. CDR1 is KGHSH and CDR2 is LQKENI in the germline V gene. The CDR3 loop spans 13 amino acids.

This clone has only a few counts. Read data end 3 residues before the CDR3 end; the end is taken from the germline J gene. V usage is TRBV2 and J usage is TRBJ2-3; D is perhaps TRBD1 (5 bases). There are 11 residues in the CDR3. Germline V gives CDR1 SNHLY, CDR2 FYNNEI. CDR3 sequence: CASTGQETQYF. The CDR3 DNA, read in part, is TGTGCCAGCACAGGACAAGAGACG.

This clone was observed a handful of times. The CDR3 end is not reached by the read, which stops 3 residues before it; the germline J gene fills it in. The rearrangement joins TRBV7-8 to TRBJ2-7, with 8 bases that match TRBD2. V dropped 1 base and J dropped 2; count of bases not matched to a gene: 7. This CDR3 is 16 amino acids long. Germline V gives CDR1 SGHVS, CDR2 FQNEAQ. CDR3 protein: CASSLGLAGGTYEQYF. CDR3 DNA (partial): TGTGCCAGCAGCTTAGGCCTGGCGGGAGGCACCTACGAG.

Many counts were recorded for this clone. Coverage ceases 3 residues before the CDR3 finishes, and the germline J gene fills in the end. The chain combines TRBV30 with TRBJ1-2; possibly TRBD1 for D (6 bases). The germline V gene has CDR1 GTSNPN and CDR2 SVGIG (reference sequence). The CDR3 has 15 amino acids. The CDR3 loop is CAWSPRGGARRGYTF. The sequenced part of the CDR3 DNA is TGTGCCTGGAGTCCCCGAGGGGGGGCGCGGAGAGGC.

This clone was observed many times. From the germline J gene comes the end of the CDR3, since the read stops 3 residues before it. The chain couples TRBV5-1 to TRBJ2-5, with a possible D match to TRBD1 (6 bases). CDR3 length: 15 residues. Germline V gives CDR1 SGHRS, CDR2 YFSETQ. The V end was cut by 0 bases, the J end by 0 bases, with 9 bases between. The sequenced CDR3 bases are TGCGCCAGCAGCTTGGAACAGGGACACCAAGAGACC. Translating it yields CASSLEQGHQET. The whole CDR3 is CASSLEQGHQETQYF.

This clone appeared many times. The read ends 3 residues shy of where the CDR3 ends; the end is completed using the germline J gene. The chain combines TRBV2 with TRBJ1-3; D is possibly TRBD1 (6 bases). Per germline, CDR1 SNHLY and CDR2 FYNNEI. V was trimmed by 8 bases and J by 1 base, leaving 9 bases between them. The CDR3 extends over 13 amino acids. This chain's CDR3 is CASGGGSGNTIYF. The sequenced CDR3 bases are TGTGCCAGCGGAGGGGGATCTGGAAACACC.

This clone was detected many times. The read comes to an end 3 residues before the CDR3 does, leaving the germline J gene to fill in the end. The chain employs TRBV20-1 and TRBJ1-5; 8 positions match TRBD1. V gave up 4 bases and J gave up 6 bases; unmatched junction bases: 8. The CDR3 is 14 amino acids. The germline gives CDR1 DFQATT, CDR2 SNEGSKA (reference sequence). The covered CDR3 bases are TGCAGTGCTATCCTACAGGGGGAGGCTCAGCCC. Its protein product is CSAILQGEAQP. The complete CDR3 reads CSAILQGEAQPQHF.

This clone was picked up a small number of times. The sequence runs out 3 residues before the end of the CDR3; the remainder is reconstructed from the germline J gene. This chain joins TRBV7-6 and TRBJ1-1; D might be TRBD1 (6 bases). The germline V and J ends were trimmed by 4 bases and 1 base, with 10 bases remaining between them. The CDR3 contains 14 residues. Germline V gives CDR1 SGHVS, CDR2 FNYEAQ. The CDR3 here is CASSSRDKNTEAFF. The DNA read from the CDR3 is TGTGCCAGCAGCTCCCGGGACAAGAACACTGAA. The whole variable domain, filled in from reference TRBV7-6 and TRBJ1-1, reads GAGVSQSPRYKVTKRGQDVALRCDPISGHVSLYWYRQALGQGPEFLTYFNYEAQQDKSGLPNDRFSAERPEGSISTLTIQRTEQRDSAMYRCASSSRDKNTEAFFGQGTRLTVV.

Many counts were recorded for this clone. This chain's CDR3 is CASSAWATGNQPQHF. The sequenced CDR3 bases are TGTGCCAGCAGCGCATGGGCCACTGGGAATCAGCCC. The chain uses TRBV7-2 and TRBJ1-5; D ambiguous. The read finishes 3 residues shy of the CDR3 end, and the germline J gene is used to complete it. V lost 5 bases to trimming and J lost 4 bases, with 15 bases between them. This CDR3 spans 15 amino acids. CDR1 is SGHTA, CDR2 FQGNSA, per germline.

This clone has a count of ten or more. Read coverage stops 3 residues before the CDR3 terminus; the germline J gene supplies the remainder. This sequence joins TRBV7-2 and TRBJ1-5; no clear D. Trimming took off 5 bases at V and 2 bases at J, with 7 bases between the two ends. The germline CDR1 and CDR2 sequences are SGHTA and FQGNSA. CDR3 size: 13 residues. The part of the CDR3 DNA that was read is TGTGCCAGCAGCCCCGAGGGCAATCAGCCC. This codes for CASSPEGNQP. The entire CDR3 protein reads CASSPEGNQPQHF.

Turning to this clone: A much larger clone lies a single base off, so this may be a read error. The read comes to an end 3 residues before the CDR3 does, leaving the germline J gene to fill in the end. This chain connects TRBV19 to TRBJ2-2, with 14 positions matching TRBD2. Germline CDR1 is LNHDA and CDR2 is SQIVND (reference sequence). The CDR3 length is 19 residues. The part of the CDR3 DNA that was read is TGTGCCAGTAGTCCGAGACTAGCGGGAGGGAAGTCTGGGGCCAACGTG. This sequence encodes CASSPRLAGGKSGANV. The complete CDR3 protein is CASSPRLAGGKSGANVLFF. Together with reference TRBV19 and TRBJ2-2, the CDR3 gives the full variable domain: DGGITQSPKYLFRKEGQNVTLSCEQNLNHDAMYWYRQDPGQGLRLIYYSQIVNDFQKGDIAEGYSVSREKKESFPLTVTSAQKNPTAFYLCASSPRLAGGKSGANVLFFGEGSRLTVL.

This clone was picked up many times. The read finishes 3 residues shy of the CDR3 end, and the germline J gene is used to complete it. The chain employs TRBV20-1 and TRBJ2-3; TRBD1 is a possible D gene (5 bases). Per the germline V gene, CDR1 is DFQATT and CDR2 is SNEGSKA (reference sequence). This CDR3 has 12 amino acids. This chain's CDR3 is CSAYDRKETQYF. The part of the CDR3 DNA that was read is TGCAGTGCTTATGACAGAAAAGAGACG.

This clone was found many times. The read ends 3 residues shy of where the CDR3 ends; the end is completed using the germline J gene. This rearrangement joins TRBV30 to TRBJ1-5; D might be TRBD1 (5 bases). CDR3 length: 15 amino acids. CDR1 is GTSNPN, CDR2 SVGIG, per germline (reference sequence). V was trimmed by 0 bases and J by 0 bases, leaving 9 bases between them. This chain's CDR3 is CAWSVRGVSNQPQHF. Partial CDR3 DNA: TGTGCCTGGAGTGTACGAGGGGTTAGCAATCAGCCC.

Comments on this clone: The CDR3 end is not reached by the read, which stops 3 residues before it; the germline J gene fills it in. The chain combines TRBV11-3 with TRBJ2-1; D is perhaps TRBD1 (6 bases). The V gene's germline CDR1 is SGHNT and CDR2 YENEEA. The CDR3 is made up of 13 amino acids. V gave up 2 bases and J gave up 7 bases, with 9 bases separating them. The sequenced CDR3 bases are TGTGCCAGCAGCTTAAGGCAGGGGAATGAG. Translating gives CASSLRQGNE. The whole CDR3 protein reads CASSLRQGNEQFF. The variable domain in full, completed from reference TRBV11-3 and TRBJ2-1, reads EAGVVQSPRYKIIEKKQPVAFWCNPISGHNTLYWYLQNLGQGPELLIRYENEEAVDDSQLPKDRFSAERLKGVDSTLKIQPAELGDSAVYLCASSLRQGNEQFFGPGTRLTVL.

Concerning this clone itself: Read coverage stops 3 residues before the CDR3 terminus; the germline J gene supplies the remainder. This chain links TRBV2 with TRBJ2-7; D may be TRBD1 (7 bases). CDR1 is SNHLY, CDR2 FYNNEI, per germline. This CDR3 spans 15 amino acids. Trimming removed 2 bases at V and 6 bases at J, with 17 bases between. The CDR3 reads CASSEQGGRQGEQYF. CDR3 bases read: TGTGCCAGCAGTGAACAGGGGGGCCGGCAGGGCGAG.

This clone was detected ten times or more. The read ends 3 residues shy of where the CDR3 ends; the end is completed using the germline J gene. The rearrangement joins TRBV7-2 to TRBJ2-3, with unresolved D. CDR3 length equals 13 residues. Germline V lookup: CDR1 SGHTA, CDR2 FQGNSA. V was trimmed by 3 bases and J by 3 bases, leaving 7 bases between them. The covered CDR3 bases are TGTGCCAGCAGCTTTAAGGGTACAGATACG. It yields the protein CASSFKGTDT. The CDR3 reads in full as CASSFKGTDTQYF.